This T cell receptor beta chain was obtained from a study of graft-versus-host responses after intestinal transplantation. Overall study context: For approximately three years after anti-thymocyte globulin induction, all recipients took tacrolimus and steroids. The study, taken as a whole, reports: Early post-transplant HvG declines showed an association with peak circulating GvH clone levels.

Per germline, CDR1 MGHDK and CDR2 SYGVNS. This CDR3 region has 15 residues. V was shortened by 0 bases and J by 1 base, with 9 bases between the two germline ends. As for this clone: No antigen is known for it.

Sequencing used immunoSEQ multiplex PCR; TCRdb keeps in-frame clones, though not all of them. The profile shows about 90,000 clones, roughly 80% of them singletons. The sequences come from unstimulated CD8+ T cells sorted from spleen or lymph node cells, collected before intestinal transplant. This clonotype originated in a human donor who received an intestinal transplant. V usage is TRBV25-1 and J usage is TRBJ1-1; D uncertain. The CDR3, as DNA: TGTGCCAGCAGTGAATATTTTGTTACGAACACTGAAGCTTTCTTT. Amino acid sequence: CASSEYFVTNTEAFF.